This T cell receptor (beta chain) was sequenced during a study of T cells after posttransplantation cyclophosphamide. The repertoire was sequenced with immunoSEQ multiplex PCR; TCRdb's copy has only in-frame clones and lacks some. The specimen gives 25,000 to 30,000 clones without singletons; the ten biggest hold 2.5% to 3%. This clone has ten or more counts. The antigen is not known. Study outcomes and limitations: Tissue-infiltrating T cells from skin or gut overlapped little with blood T cells. Later blood repertoires were often dominated by clones from the donor CD8+ memory compartment. Recipient CMV seropositivity and CMV reactivation strongly tracked TRB clonality.

Peripheral blood was collected from the related graft donor on the marrow donation day. The source is a woman aged 55 to 70 in good health, CMV-negative, and a related stem cell transplant donor. Sequencing was done on a sample of PBMCs.

CDR3 protein: CASSVGTGIYEQYF. DNA of the CDR3: TGCGCCAGCAGCGTAGGGACAGGGATTTACGAGCAGTACTTC. This chain connects TRBV5-1 to TRBJ2-7, with 9 bases identical to TRBD1. The CDR3 has 14 amino acids. Germline V gives CDR1 SGHRS, CDR2 YFSETQ. The trim removed 4 bases at V and 4 bases at J, leaving 6 bases unmatched. Full variable domain (remainder filled in from reference TRBV5-1 and TRBJ2-7): KAGVTQTPRYLIKTRGQQVTLSCSPISGHRSVSWYQQTPGQGLQFLFEYFSETQRNKGNFPGRFSGRQFSNSRSEMNVSTLELGDSALYLCASSVGTGIYEQYFGPGTRLTVT.